The 10 T cell receptor beta chains in this list originate from one sample, sequenced in a study of T cell repertoires in cytomegalovirus infection. TCRdb analysed the reads with MiXCR anew, one entry per CDR3 protein. The sample includes approximately 910,000 distinct CDR3 sequences, less than 35% seen only once; the top ten take around 15%. No antigen is known for these receptors. Sequenced here: cultured CD8+ T cells from PBMCs, sampled from culture after CMV antigen stimulation. The receptors derive from a human donor in good health (CMV status not recorded). Some clones in this sample may be carry-over from other donors' samples.

This clonotype came up many times. J is TRBJ2-5 and V is TRBV27, with D perhaps being TRBD1 or TRBD2 (5 bases each). The CDR3 runs to 12 residues. Deletions cut 6 bases from V and 5 bases from J, with 10 bases between. Looked up from germline, CDR1 is MNHEY and CDR2 is SMNVEV (reference sequence). The CDR3 region is CASSLEGETQYF. CDR3 DNA: TGTGCCAGCAGCTTAGAGGGGGAGACCCAGTACTTC.

This clonotype was detected a few times. The chain links TRBV7-2 to TRBJ1-6; D not resolved. V lost 2 bases and J 7 bases, leaving 12 bases between the germline ends. This CDR3 spans 15 amino acids. CDR1 and CDR2 from the germline V gene are SGHTA and FQGNSA. CDR3 protein: CASSLRVTGNSPLHF. The CDR3 region has the DNA TGTGCCAGCAGCTTAAGGGTGACGGGGAATTCACCCCTCCACTTT.

This clonotype turned up a few times. CDR3 protein: CASSQVIGLKGETQYF. The CDR3 DNA sequence: TGCGCCAGCAGCCAAGTTATCGGCCTCAAGGGAGAGACCCAGTACTTC. The chain employs TRBV4-1 and TRBJ2-5; D is ambiguous. The CDR3 is 16 amino acids. From germline, CDR1 is MGHRA and CDR2 YSYEKL. V was shortened by 1 base and J by 4 bases, with 16 bases between the two germline ends.

In the case of this clonotype: A single base separates this from a much larger clone, so it may be a read error. This rearrangement joins TRBV7-2 to TRBJ2-1, with TRBD2 matching 10 bases. The CDR3 extends over 15 amino acids. Germline values: CDR1 SGHTA, CDR2 FQGNSA. CDR3 coding DNA: TGTGTCAGCAGCCCCTCTAGCGGGGGAGGTAATGAGCAGTTCTTC. Protein product: CVSSPSSGGGNEQFF.

In DNA form, the CDR3 reads TGTGCCAGCAGTCTGACTAGCGGGGGACTTTCCTACGAGCAGTACTTC. Amino acids: CASSLTSGGLSYEQYF. The chain joins TRBV27 to TRBJ2-7; 12 nucleotides align to TRBD2. The ends lost 5 bases at V and 1 base at J; junction bases unmatched: 6. CDR1 is MNHEY, CDR2 SMNVEV, per germline (reference sequence). The CDR3 runs 16 residues.

The V and J genes are TRBV29-1 and TRBJ1-2, with no clear D. The CDR3 loop spans 13 amino acids. The germline gives CDR1 SQVTM, CDR2 ANQGSEA. The V end was cut by 4 bases, the J end by 3 bases, with 12 bases between. For the CDR3, the DNA is TGCAGCGTTGTCCTCCGTACTCACTATGGCTACACCTTC. This sequence encodes CSVVLRTHYGYTF.

This clonotype was counted ten times or more. V and J are TRBV7-9 and TRBJ2-1; D is perhaps TRBD1 (6 bases). Looked up from germline, CDR1 is SEHNR and CDR2 is FQNEAQ (reference sequence). Deletions cut 5 bases from V and 4 bases from J, with 18 bases between. This CDR3 comprises 16 residues. The CDR3, as DNA: TGTGCCAGCAGCGATACAGGGAACACGATATACAATGAGCAGTTCTTC. The encoded protein is CASSDTGNTIYNEQFF. The entire variable domain, with the rest obtained from reference TRBV7-9 and TRBJ2-1, is as follows: DTGVSQNPRHKITKRGQNVTFRCDPISEHNRLYWYRQTLGQGPEFLTYFQNEAQLEKSRLLSDRFSAERPKGSFSTLEIQRTEQGDSAMYLCASSDTGNTIYNEQFFGPGTRLTVL.

This chain joins TRBV4-3 and TRBJ1-1, with D unclear. The CDR3 is made up of 15 amino acids. Per the germline V gene, CDR1 is LGHNA and CDR2 is YSLEER. V lost 0 bases to trimming and J lost 2 bases, with 10 bases between them. The DNA for the CDR3 is TGCGCCAGCAGCCAAGATTGGGCGGCAAACACTGAAGCTTTCTTT. This sequence encodes CASSQDWAANTEAFF.

The rearrangement joins TRBV5-4 to TRBJ1-1; no reliable D call. Germline V gene data show CDR1 as SGHNT and CDR2 as YYREEE (reference sequence). The CDR3 is 12 amino acids. V was cut by 9 bases and J by 8 bases, with 17 bases left in between. The chain's CDR3 is CANNIDIGEAFF. In DNA, the CDR3 is TGTGCCAACAATATCGATATAGGGGAAGCTTTCTTT.

The chain is built from TRBV24-1 and TRBJ2-1; 7 bases align to TRBD1. The CDR3 contains 14 residues. V was pared by 4 bases and J by 5 bases, with 4 bases of the junction left unmatched. Per the germline V gene, CDR1 is KGHDR and CDR2 is SFDVKD. The CDR3 sequence: CATSEWDSDNEQFF. The CDR3 DNA follows: TGTGCCACCAGTGAGTGGGACAGCGACAATGAGCAGTTCTTC.